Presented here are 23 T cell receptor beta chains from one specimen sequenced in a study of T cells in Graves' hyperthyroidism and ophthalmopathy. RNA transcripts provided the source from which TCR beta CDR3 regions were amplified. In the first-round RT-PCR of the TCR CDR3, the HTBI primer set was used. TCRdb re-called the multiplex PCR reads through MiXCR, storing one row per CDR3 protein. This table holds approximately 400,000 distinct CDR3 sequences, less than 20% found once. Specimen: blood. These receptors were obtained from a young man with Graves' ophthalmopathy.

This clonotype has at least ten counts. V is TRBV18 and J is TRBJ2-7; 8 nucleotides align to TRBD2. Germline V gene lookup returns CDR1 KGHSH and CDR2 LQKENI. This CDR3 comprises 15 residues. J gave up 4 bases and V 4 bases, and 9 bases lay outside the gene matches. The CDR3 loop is CASSHASGGVYEQYF. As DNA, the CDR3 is TGTGCCAGCTCACATGCTTCGGGGGGGGTGTACGAGCAGTACTTC.

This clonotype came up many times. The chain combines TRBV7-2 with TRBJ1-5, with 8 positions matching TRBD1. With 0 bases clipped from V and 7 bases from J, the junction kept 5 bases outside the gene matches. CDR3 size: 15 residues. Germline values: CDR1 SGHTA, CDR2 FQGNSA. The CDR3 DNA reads TGTGCCAGCAGCTTAGCCGGACAGGGAGAACAGCCCCAGCATTTT. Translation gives CASSLAGQGEQPQHF.

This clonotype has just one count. CDR3 amino acids: CASINRTGEQYF. The CDR3 DNA sequence: TGCGCCAGCATCAATCGGACAGGCGAGCAGTACTTC. V is TRBV10-1 and J is TRBJ2-7; TRBD1 matches 7 bases. The length of the CDR3 is 12 residues. The trim removed 7 bases at V and 6 bases at J, leaving 6 bases unmatched. The germline V gene encodes CDR1 WNHNN and CDR2 SYGVQD (reference sequence).

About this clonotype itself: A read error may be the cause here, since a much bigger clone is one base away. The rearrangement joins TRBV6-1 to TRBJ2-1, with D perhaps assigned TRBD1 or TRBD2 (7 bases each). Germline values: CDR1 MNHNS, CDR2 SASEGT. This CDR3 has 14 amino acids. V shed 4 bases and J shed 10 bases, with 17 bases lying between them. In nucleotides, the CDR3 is TGTGCCAGCAGTGTTCAGGGGGGGGCTCGGGAGCAGTTCTTC. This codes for CASSVQGGAREQFF.

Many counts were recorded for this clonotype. The CDR3 DNA reads as TGTGCCAGCAGTCACACCCCCGGGAGGGCAAACACAGATACGCAGTATTTT. This gives the protein CASSHTPGRANTDTQYF. The rearrangement joins TRBV28 to TRBJ2-3; 8 bases align to TRBD2. Trimming removed 5 bases from V and 2 bases from J; junction bases left unmatched: 12. This CDR3 spans 17 amino acids. Germline V CDR1 and CDR2: MDHEN, SYDVKM. Together with reference TRBV28 and TRBJ2-3, the CDR3 gives the full variable domain: DVKVTQSSRYLVKRTGEKVFLECVQDMDHENMFWYRQDPGLGLRLIYFSYDVKMKEKGDIPEGYSVSREKKERFSLILESASTNQTSMYLCASSHTPGRANTDTQYFGPGTRLTVL.

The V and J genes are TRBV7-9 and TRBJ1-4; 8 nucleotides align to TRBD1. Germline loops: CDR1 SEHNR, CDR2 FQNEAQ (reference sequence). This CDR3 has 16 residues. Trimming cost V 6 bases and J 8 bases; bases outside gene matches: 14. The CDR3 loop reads CASRAGTGTLGEKLFF. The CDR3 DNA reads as TGTGCCAGCAGAGCCGGGACAGGTACCCTGGGGGAAAAACTGTTTTTT.

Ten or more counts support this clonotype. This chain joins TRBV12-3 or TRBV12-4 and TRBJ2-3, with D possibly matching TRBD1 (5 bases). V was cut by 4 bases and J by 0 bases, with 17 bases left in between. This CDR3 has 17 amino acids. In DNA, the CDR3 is TGTGCCAGCAGTTACACCCCATTGGGGCCCAGCACAGATACGCAGTATTTT. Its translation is CASSYTPLGPSTDTQYF.

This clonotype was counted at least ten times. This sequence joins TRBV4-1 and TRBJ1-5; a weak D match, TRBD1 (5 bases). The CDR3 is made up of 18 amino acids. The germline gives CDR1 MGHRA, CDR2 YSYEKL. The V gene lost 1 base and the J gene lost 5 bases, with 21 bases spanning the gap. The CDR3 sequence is CASSQVNMGLSGDQPQHF. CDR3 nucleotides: TGCGCCAGCAGCCAAGTAAACATGGGACTCTCGGGGGATCAGCCCCAGCATTTT.

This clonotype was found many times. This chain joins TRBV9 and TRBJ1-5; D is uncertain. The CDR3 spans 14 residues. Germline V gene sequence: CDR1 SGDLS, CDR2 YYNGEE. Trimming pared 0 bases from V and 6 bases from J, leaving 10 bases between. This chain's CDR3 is CASSVEADGQPQHF. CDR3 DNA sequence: TGTGCCAGCAGCGTAGAGGCAGACGGTCAGCCCCAGCATTTT.

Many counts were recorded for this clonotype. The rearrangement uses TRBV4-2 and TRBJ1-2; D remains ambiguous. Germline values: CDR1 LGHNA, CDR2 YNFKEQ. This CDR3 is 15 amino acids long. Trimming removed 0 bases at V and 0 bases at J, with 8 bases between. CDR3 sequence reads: CASSQDQAPNYGYTF. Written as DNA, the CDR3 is TGTGCCAGCAGCCAAGATCAGGCACCTAACTATGGCTACACCTTC.

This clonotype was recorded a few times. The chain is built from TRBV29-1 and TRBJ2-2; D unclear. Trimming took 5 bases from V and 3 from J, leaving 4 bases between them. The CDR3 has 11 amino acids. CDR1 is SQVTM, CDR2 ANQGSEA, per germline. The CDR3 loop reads CSVRDTGELFF. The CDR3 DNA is TGCAGCGTTCGGGACACCGGGGAGCTGTTTTTT.

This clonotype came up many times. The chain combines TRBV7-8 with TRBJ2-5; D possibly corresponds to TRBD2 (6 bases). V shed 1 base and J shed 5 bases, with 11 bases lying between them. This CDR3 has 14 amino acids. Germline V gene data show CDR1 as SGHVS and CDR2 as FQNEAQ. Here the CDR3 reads CASSLESGEETQYF. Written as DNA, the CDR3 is TGTGCCAGCAGCTTAGAGTCGGGGGAGGAGACCCAGTACTTC.

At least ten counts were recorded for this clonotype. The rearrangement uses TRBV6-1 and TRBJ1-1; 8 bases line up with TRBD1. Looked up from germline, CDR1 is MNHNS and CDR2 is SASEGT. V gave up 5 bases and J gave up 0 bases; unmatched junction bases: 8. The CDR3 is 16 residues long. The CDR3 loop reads CASSYGDRGMNTEAFF. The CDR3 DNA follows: TGTGCCAGCAGTTACGGCGACAGGGGAATGAACACTGAAGCTTTCTTT.

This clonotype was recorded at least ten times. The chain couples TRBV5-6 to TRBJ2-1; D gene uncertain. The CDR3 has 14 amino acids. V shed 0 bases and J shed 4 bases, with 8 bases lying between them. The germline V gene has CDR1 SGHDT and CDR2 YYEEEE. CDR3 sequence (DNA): TGTGCCAGCAGCTTGGGTGGCGGTTACAATGAGCAGTTCTTC. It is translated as CASSLGGGYNEQFF.

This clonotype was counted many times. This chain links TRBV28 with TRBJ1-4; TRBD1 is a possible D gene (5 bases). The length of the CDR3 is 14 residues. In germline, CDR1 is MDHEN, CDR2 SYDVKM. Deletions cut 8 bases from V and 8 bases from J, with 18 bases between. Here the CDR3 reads CASLGPGAVEKLFF. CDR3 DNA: TGTGCCAGCCTTGGGCCCGGGGCGGTCGAAAAACTGTTTTTT.

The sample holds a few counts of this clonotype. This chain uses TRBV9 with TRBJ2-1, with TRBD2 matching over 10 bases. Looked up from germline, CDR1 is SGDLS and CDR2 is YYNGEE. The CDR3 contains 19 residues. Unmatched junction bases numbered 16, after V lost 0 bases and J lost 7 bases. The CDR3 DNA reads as TGTGCCAGCAGCGTAGAAACAAAAGTTCGGAGCGGGGGGGCGAATGAGCAGTTCTTC. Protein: CASSVETKVRSGGANEQFF.

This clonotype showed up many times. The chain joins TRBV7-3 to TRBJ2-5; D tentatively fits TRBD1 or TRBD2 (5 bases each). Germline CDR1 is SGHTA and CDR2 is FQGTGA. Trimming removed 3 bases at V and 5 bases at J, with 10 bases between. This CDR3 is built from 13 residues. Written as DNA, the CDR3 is TGTGCCAGCAGCTTTGGGACCGGGGAGACCCAGTACTTC. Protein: CASSFGTGETQYF.

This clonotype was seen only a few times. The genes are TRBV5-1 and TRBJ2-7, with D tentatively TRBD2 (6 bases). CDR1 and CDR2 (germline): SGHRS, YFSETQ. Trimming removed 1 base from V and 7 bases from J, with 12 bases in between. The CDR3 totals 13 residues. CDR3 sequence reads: CASSLTEGREQYF. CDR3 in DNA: TGCGCCAGCAGCTTGACGGAGGGAAGGGAGCAGTACTTC.

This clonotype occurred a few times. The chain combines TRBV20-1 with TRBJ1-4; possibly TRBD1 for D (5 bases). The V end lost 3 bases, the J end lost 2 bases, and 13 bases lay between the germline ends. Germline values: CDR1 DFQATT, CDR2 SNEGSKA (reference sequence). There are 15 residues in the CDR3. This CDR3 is CSASLSGTTNEKLFF. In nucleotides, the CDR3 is TGCAGTGCTAGCTTATCGGGGACGACTAATGAAAAACTGTTTTTT.

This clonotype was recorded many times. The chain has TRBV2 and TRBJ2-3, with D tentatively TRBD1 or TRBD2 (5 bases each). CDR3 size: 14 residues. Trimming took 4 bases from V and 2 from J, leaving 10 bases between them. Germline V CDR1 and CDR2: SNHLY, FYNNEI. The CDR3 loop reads CASSVEGTTDTQYF. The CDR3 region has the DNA TGTGCCAGCAGTGTAGAGGGGACCACAGATACGCAGTATTTT.

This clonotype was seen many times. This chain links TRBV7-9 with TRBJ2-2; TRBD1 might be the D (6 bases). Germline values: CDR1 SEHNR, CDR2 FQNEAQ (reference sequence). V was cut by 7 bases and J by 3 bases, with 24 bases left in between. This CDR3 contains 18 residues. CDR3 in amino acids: CASTANTKGDRDTGELFF. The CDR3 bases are TGTGCCAGCACCGCTAATACGAAGGGGGACCGAGACACCGGGGAGCTGTTTTTT.

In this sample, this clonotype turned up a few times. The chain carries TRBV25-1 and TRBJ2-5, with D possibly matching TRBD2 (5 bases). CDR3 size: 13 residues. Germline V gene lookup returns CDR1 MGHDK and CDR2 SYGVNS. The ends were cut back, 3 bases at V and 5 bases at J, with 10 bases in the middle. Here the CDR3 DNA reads TGTGCCAGCAGTGACCCGGGGTTGGAGACCCAGTACTTC. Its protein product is CASSDPGLETQYF.

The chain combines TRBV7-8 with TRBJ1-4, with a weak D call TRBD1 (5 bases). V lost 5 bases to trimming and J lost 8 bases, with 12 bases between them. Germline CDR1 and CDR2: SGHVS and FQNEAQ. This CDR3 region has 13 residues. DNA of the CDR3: TGTGCCAGCAGCGTACAGGCCCCCGAAAAACTGTTTTTT. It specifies CASSVQAPEKLFF.